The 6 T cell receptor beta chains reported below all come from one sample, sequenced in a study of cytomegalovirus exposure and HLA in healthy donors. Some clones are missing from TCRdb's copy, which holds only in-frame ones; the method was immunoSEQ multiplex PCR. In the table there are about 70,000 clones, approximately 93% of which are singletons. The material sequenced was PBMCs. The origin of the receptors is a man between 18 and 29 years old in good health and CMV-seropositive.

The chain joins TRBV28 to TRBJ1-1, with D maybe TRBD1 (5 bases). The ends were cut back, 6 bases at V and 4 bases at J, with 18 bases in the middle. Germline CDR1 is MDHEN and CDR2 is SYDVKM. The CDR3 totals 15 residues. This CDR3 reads CASRPDARASTEAFF. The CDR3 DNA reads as TGTGCCAGCAGACCTGACGCCAGGGCAAGCACTGAAGCTTTCTTT.

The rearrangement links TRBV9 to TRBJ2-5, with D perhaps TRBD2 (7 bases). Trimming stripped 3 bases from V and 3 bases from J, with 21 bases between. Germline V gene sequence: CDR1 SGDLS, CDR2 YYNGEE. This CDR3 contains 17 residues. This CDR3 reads CASSAAGEGGSKETQYF. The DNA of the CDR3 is TGTGCCAGCAGCGCCGCGGGGGAGGGGGGGTCCAAAGAGACCCAGTACTTC.

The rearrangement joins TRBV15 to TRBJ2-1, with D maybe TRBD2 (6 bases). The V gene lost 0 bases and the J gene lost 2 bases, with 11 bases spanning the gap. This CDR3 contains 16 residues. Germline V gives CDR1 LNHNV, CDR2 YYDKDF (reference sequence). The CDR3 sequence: CATSREGSGAYNEQFF. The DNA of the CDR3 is TGTGCCACCAGCAGAGAGGGCTCGGGAGCCTACAATGAGCAGTTCTTC. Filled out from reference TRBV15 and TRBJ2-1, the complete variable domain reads DAMVIQNPRYQVTQFGKPVTLSCSQTLNHNVMYWYQQKSSQAPKLLFHYYDKDFNNEADTPDNFQSRRPNTSFCFLDIRSPGLGDTAMYLCATSREGSGAYNEQFFGPGTRLTVL.

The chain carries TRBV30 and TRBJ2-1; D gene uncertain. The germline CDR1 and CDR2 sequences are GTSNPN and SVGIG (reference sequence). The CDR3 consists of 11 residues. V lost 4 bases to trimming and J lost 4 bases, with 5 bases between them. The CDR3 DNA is TGTGCCTGGACCGAGTACAATGAGCAGTTCTTC. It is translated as CAWTEYNEQFF.

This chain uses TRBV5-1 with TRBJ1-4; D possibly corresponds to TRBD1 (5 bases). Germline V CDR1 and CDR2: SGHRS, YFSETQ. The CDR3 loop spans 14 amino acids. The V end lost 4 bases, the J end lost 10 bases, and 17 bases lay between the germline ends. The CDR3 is CASSHDSFFGKLFF. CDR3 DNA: TGCGCCAGCAGCCATGACAGTTTTTTTGGAAAACTGTTTTTT.

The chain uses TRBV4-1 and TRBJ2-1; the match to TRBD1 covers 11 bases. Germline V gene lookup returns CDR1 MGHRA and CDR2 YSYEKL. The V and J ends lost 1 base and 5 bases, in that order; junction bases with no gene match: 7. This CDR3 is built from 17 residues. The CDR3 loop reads CASSQVGTGGAHNEQFF. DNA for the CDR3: TGCGCCAGCAGCCAAGTTGGGACAGGGGGGGCTCACAATGAGCAGTTCTTC.